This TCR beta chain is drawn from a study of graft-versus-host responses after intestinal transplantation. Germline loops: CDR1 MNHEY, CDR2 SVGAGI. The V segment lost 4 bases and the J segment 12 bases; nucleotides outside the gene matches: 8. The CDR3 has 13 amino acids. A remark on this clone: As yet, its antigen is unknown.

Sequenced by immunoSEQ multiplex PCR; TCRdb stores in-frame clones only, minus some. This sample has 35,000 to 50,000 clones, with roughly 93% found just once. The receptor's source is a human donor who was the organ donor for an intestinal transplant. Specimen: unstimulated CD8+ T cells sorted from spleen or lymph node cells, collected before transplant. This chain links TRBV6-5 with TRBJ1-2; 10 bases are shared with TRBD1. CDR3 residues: CASSLGTGADHTF. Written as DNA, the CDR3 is TGTGCCAGCAGTTTAGGGACAGGGGCAGATCACACCTTC.